This T cell receptor (beta chain) stems from a study of blood T cell repertoires in COVID-19. Looking at the study overall: In each case, the material was cDNA or gDNA derived from T cells, B-cell-depleted T cells, or PBMCs.

The table came from immunoSEQ multiplex PCR; TCRdb's copy has only in-frame clones and leaves some out. The sample has around 110,000 clones, around 82% seen once. The sample comprised peripheral blood. The receptor's source is a human donor in a cohort sampled during active COVID-19.

DNA for the CDR3: TGTGCCAGCAGCTTAGGGGGGTTCGCCGCCGGGGGAGAGCAGTTCTTC. Its protein product is CASSLGGFAAGGEQFF. This chain connects TRBV7-2 to TRBJ2-1; D is possibly TRBD2 (6 bases). Trimming removed 1 base at V and 10 bases at J, with 20 bases between. Germline CDR1 is SGHTA and CDR2 is FQGNSA. The length of the CDR3 is 16 residues. Full variable domain (rest looked up from reference TRBV7-2 and TRBJ2-1): GAGVSQSPSNKVTEKGKDVELRCDPISGHTALYWYRQSLGQGLEFLIYFQGNSAPDKSGLPSDRFSAERTGGSVSTLTIQRTQQEDSAVYLCASSLGGFAAGGEQFFGPGTRLTVL.